The rows below give T cell receptor beta chains drawn from one sample of a study of cytomegalovirus exposure and HLA in healthy donors. Method: immunoSEQ multiplex PCR; TCRdb's copy keeps in-frame clones and lacks some. The data contain about 280,000 clones, approximately 87% of them singletons. The source material was PBMCs. The source is a woman younger than 30 in good health and CMV-seronegative. The CDR3 runs from the conserved cysteine through the conserved F or W. Fields, in order: V gene, J gene, CDR3 length, clone size, CDR3 protein. The size of a clone is reported for some rows only, either as once, few or many, or as a class for expanded clones.

>TRBV6-6|TRBJ1-1|14|once
CASSLQGSRTEAFF
>TRBV18|TRBJ1-1|15|-
CASSPGRVLGTEAFF
>TRBV7-2|TRBJ2-7|16|once
CASSPPLAGARYEQYF
>TRBV4-3|TRBJ2-1|13|-
CASTTYAGNEQFF
>TRBV19|TRBJ2-7|15|-
CASSIPGQGAVEQYF
>TRBV6-1|TRBJ1-5|17|-
CASSEWVGRGRNQPQHF
>TRBV19|TRBJ2-1|19|-
CASSPRFGSGSLQLKEQFF
>TRBV5-1|TRBJ2-7|15|-
CASSLDGGISYEQYF
>TRBV6-5|TRBJ1-1|15|once
CASQYEGQVNTEAFF
>TRBV7-6|TRBJ2-2|17|-
CASSLGRDRGFSGELFF
>TRBV19|TRBJ2-7|15|-
CASSIGGASPYEQYF
>TRBV7-9|TRBJ1-5|15|-
CASSRGRGSNQPQHF
>TRBV27|TRBJ2-5|15|-
CASSSFGGKQETQYF
>TRBV28|TRBJ1-4|14|-
CASSFSSGSEKLFF
>TRBV28|TRBJ2-7|15|-
CASSSFQDITYEQYF
>TRBV27|TRBJ2-1|12|-
CASSLGGNEQFF
>TRBV9|TRBJ2-4|15|-
CASSVDPRAKNIQYF
>TRBV6-5|TRBJ2-7|12|once
CASTDISYEQYF
>TRBV25-1|TRBJ1-2|13|-
CASKDDRGTRYTF
>TRBV7-6|TRBJ1-3|16|once
CASSLGHLDSGNTIYF
>TRBV7-7|TRBJ2-2|12|-
CASSPSTGELFF
>TRBV5-4|TRBJ2-7|14|-
CASSFGLGRDEQYF
>TRBV6-5|TRBJ2-1|16|-
CASSYSWTGDYNEQFF
>TRBV28|TRBJ1-1|15|-
CASNTWRVLLAEAFF
>TRBV5-4|TRBJ2-2|16|-
CASRAEGLAGPGELFF
>TRBV27|TRBJ1-5|15|-
CASSPLQGEDQPQHF
>TRBV19|TRBJ1-2|14|-
CASRTRQGGYGYTF
>TRBV20-1|TRBJ2-1|11|once
CSAVTGNEQFF
>TRBV4-2|TRBJ2-7|17|once
CASSQDRRGTSAYEQYF
>TRBV15|TRBJ2-7|15|-
CATRAGTGPSYEQYF
>TRBV9|TRBJ1-2|14|-
CASSAPDSFDGYTF
>TRBV2|TRBJ2-7|16|-
CASAGVGTLVSYEQYF
>TRBV29-1|TRBJ1-2|13|-
CSVGRTGVYGYTF
>TRBV6-5|TRBJ2-7|15|-
CASSYWSGRSYEQYF
>TRBV28|TRBJ2-2|16|-
CASTPSGIANTGELFF
>TRBV7-2|TRBJ2-3|15|-
CASSSDRGLADTQYF
>TRBV7-9|TRBJ2-7|14|-
CASSLDRGRGEQYF
>TRBV2|TRBJ2-5|16|-
CASSDYLRTDKETQYF
>TRBV11-2|TRBJ2-2|16|-
CASSSTPGLSAGELFF
>TRBV5-4|TRBJ2-7|15|-
CASSLPGTGAYEQYF
>TRBV27|TRBJ1-1|18|-
CASSRRGRDRVLNTEAFF
>TRBV5-6|TRBJ2-5|15|-
CASSPLGRGQETQYF
>TRBV27|TRBJ2-7|13|once
CASRSGEVGEQYF
>TRBV28|TRBJ2-5|13|-
CASSLGGIETQYF
>TRBV5-6|TRBJ2-1|17|once
CARRLAGNQGSYNEQFF
>TRBV28|TRBJ1-5|15|once
CASSLIRTGSQPQHF
>TRBV30|TRBJ1-2|15|-
CAWSLLRQGGYGYTF
>TRBV6-1|TRBJ1-4|14|few
CASSDGGAVEKLFF
>TRBV2|TRBJ1-4|17|-
CASSPGLRRSTNEKLFF
>TRBV7-3|TRBJ2-7|13|-
CASSPMPDSEQYF
>TRBV7-2|TRBJ2-1|17|-
CASSLYSYGSRYNEQFF
>TRBV11-2|TRBJ2-7|13|-
CASTRQGWSEQYF
>TRBV27|TRBJ2-3|12|-
CASSQSQDTQYF
>TRBV6-1|TRBJ1-2|15|-
CASSEAPGGPTGYTF